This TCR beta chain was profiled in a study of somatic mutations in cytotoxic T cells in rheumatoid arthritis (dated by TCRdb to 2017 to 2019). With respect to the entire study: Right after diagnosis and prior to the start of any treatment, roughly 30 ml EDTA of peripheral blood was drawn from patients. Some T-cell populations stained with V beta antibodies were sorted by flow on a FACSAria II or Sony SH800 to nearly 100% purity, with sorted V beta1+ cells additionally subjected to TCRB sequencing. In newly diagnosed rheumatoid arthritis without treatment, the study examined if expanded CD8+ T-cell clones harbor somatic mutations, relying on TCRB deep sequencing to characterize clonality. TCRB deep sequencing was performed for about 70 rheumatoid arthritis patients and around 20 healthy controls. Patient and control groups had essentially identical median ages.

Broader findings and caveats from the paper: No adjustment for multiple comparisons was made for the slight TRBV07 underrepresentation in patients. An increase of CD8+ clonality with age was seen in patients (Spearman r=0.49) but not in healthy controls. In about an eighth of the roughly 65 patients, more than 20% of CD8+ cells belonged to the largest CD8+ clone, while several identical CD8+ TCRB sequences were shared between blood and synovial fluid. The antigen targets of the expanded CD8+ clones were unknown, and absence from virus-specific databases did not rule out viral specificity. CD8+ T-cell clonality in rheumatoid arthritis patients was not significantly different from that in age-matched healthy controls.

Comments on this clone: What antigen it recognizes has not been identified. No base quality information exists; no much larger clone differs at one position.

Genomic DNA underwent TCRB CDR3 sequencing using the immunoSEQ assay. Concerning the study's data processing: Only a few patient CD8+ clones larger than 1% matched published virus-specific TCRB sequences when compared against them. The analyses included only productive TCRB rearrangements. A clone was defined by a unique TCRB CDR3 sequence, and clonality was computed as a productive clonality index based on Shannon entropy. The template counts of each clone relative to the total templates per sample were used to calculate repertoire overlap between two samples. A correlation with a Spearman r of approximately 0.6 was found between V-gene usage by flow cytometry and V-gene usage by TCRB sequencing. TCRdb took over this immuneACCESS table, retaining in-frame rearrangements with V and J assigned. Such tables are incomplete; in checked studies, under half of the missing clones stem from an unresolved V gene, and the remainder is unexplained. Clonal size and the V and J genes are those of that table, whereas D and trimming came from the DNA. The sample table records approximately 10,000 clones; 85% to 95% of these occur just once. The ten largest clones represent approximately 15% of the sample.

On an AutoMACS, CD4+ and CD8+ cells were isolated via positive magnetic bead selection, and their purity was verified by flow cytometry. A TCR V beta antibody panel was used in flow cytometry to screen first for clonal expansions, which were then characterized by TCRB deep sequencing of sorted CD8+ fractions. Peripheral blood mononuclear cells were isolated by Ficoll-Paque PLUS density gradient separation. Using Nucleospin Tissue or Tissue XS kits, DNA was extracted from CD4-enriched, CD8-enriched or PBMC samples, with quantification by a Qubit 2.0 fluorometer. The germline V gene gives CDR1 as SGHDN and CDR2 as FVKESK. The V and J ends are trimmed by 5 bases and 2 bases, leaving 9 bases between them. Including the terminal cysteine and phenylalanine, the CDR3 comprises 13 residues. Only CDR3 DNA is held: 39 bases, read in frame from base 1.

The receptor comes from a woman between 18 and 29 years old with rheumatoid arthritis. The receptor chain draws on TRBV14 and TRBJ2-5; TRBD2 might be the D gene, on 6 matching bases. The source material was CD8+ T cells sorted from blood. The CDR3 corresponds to CASSGGIQETQYF. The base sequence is TGTGCCAGCAGCGGAGGGATTCAAGAGACCCAGTACTTC.